The 19 T cell receptor beta chains below all came from one sample that was sequenced in a study of T cells in Graves' hyperthyroidism and ophthalmopathy. The CDR3 regions of TCR beta were amplified from RNA transcripts. The HTBI primer set served for first-round RT-PCR of the TCR CDR3. MiXCR was run by TCRdb on the multiplex PCR reads, yielding one entry per CDR3 protein. The table lists roughly 500,000 distinct CDR3 sequences, around a fifth of them singletons. Material for sequencing was blood. These receptors all come from a woman aged 65 to 85 with Graves' ophthalmopathy.

There are many counts of this clonotype. This rearrangement joins TRBV24-1 to TRBJ2-5; D perhaps matches TRBD1 (6 bases). Trimming cost V 7 bases and J 2 bases, with 13 bases left between them. This CDR3 is 14 amino acids long. CDR1 and CDR2 (germline): KGHDR, SFDVKD. CDR3 sequence (DNA): TGTGCCACCAGCCCCTCAGGGGAACAAGAGACCCAGTACTTC. Translation: CATSPSGEQETQYF.

The chain joins TRBV15 to TRBJ1-5, with 7 bases matching TRBD1. The CDR3 extends over 18 amino acids. Trimming cost V 1 base and J 3 bases; bases outside gene matches: 12. The germline V gene encodes CDR1 LNHNV and CDR2 YYDKDF (reference sequence). CDR3 region: CATSRGRHRGGLNQPQHF. The CDR3 DNA sequence: TGTGCCACCAGCAGAGGGCGGCACAGGGGAGGTCTCAATCAGCCCCAGCATTTT.

This clonotype appeared once. V and J are TRBV19 and TRBJ2-7, with D possibly being TRBD1 (5 bases). The CDR3 spans 14 residues. V shed 3 bases and J shed 0 bases, with 9 bases lying between them. The germline V gene has CDR1 LNHDA and CDR2 SQIVND (reference sequence). This CDR3 reads CASSIAGHSYEQYF. The DNA for the CDR3 is TGTGCCAGTAGTATCGCTGGACACTCCTACGAGCAGTACTTC.

In this sample, this clonotype turned up a few times. In DNA form, the CDR3 reads TGTGCCAGCAGCTTCGGGGGAATCAATTCACCCCTCCACTTT. Amino acid sequence: CASSFGGINSPLHF. The chain uses TRBV7-3 and TRBJ1-6; D perhaps matches TRBD1 (5 bases). The V and J ends lost 3 bases and 7 bases respectively, with 10 bases between them. The CDR3 is made up of 14 amino acids. Germline CDR1 is SGHTA and CDR2 is FQGTGA.

DNA for the CDR3: TGCAGTGCCGACTCCGGGACAGGGGGTCAAAAACTGTTTTTT. Protein sequence: CSADSGTGGQKLFF. The chain employs TRBV20-1 and TRBJ1-4; 11 nucleotides agree with TRBD1. There are 14 residues in the CDR3. Germline V CDR1 and CDR2: DFQATT, SNEGSKA (reference sequence). The V and J ends lost 6 bases and 9 bases, in that order; junction bases with no gene match: 9.

The chain has TRBV20-1 and TRBJ2-5; D gene uncertain. Per germline, CDR1 DFQATT and CDR2 SNEGSKA (reference sequence). The CDR3 length is 15 residues. Trimming left V 8 bases short and J 5 bases short, with 24 bases between. CDR3 region: CSSKRSWNVGETQYF. As DNA, the CDR3 is TGCAGTTCAAAGAGGTCGTGGAACGTAGGGGAGACCCAGTACTTC.

This clonotype was observed a few times. This sequence joins TRBV20-1 and TRBJ2-3; 14 bases map to TRBD2. The V gene end was trimmed by 5 bases and the J gene end by 4 bases; junction bases not matched to a gene: 8. Germline V CDR1 and CDR2: DFQATT, SNEGSKA (reference sequence). This CDR3 region has 16 residues. The CDR3 is CSAGTSGSGRADTQYF. In nucleotides, the CDR3 is TGCAGTGCTGGGACTAGCGGGAGCGGGCGTGCAGATACGCAGTATTTT.

A note on this clonotype: This may come from a read error, since a much larger clone is one base off. The CDR3 spells CAGSVDGPTGELFF. The CDR3 DNA reads as TGTGCCGGCAGTGTAGACGGACCTACCGGGGAGCTGTTTTTT. The chain uses TRBV2 and TRBJ2-2; D is unclear. Germline CDR1 SNHLY, CDR2 FYNNEI. CDR3 size: 14 residues.

The sample holds many counts of this clonotype. The V and J genes are TRBV7-9 and TRBJ2-7, with 7 nucleotides matching TRBD1. This CDR3 contains 12 residues. After removal of 4 bases from V and 6 bases from J, the junction contained 3 bases not matched to a gene. Germline V lookup: CDR1 SEHNR, CDR2 FQNEAQ (reference sequence). The CDR3 region has the DNA TGTGCCAGCAGCTACCCAGGGGGCGAGCAGTACTTC. Protein sequence: CASSYPGGEQYF.

In DNA form, the CDR3 reads TGTGCCAGCAGTTACGGCCTAGCGGAGAATGAGCAGTTCTTC. Its protein is CASSYGLAENEQFF. This chain connects TRBV6-9 to TRBJ2-1, with 7 bases that match TRBD2. Trimming took 3 bases from V and 7 from J; bases not matched to a gene: 6. From germline, CDR1 is MNHGY and CDR2 SVAAGI. The CDR3 totals 14 residues.

This clonotype appeared a few times. The chain employs TRBV20-1 and TRBJ1-1; the D gene is possibly TRBD1 (6 bases). V shed 5 bases and J shed 5 bases, with 12 bases lying between them. This CDR3 spans 12 amino acids. Germline CDR1 is DFQATT and CDR2 is SNEGSKA (reference sequence). The CDR3 DNA sequence: TGCAGTGCTGTACAGGGTGGGACTGAAGCTTTCTTT. This codes for CSAVQGGTEAFF.

The gene calls are TRBV4-1 and TRBJ2-2; possible D gene TRBD2, 6 bases. The CDR3 has 17 amino acids. Trimming removed 1 base at V and 1 base at J, with 13 bases between. Germline loops: CDR1 MGHRA, CDR2 YSYEKL. This chain's CDR3 is CASSQVFGGENTGELFF. DNA of the CDR3: TGCGCCAGCAGCCAAGTGTTCGGGGGAGAGAACACCGGGGAGCTGTTTTTT.

This clonotype was detected many times. V usage is TRBV11-1 and J usage is TRBJ2-7, with D hard to call. CDR1 is SGHAT and CDR2 is FQDESV in the germline V gene (reference sequence). The V gene lost 5 bases and the J gene lost 3 bases, with 11 bases spanning the gap. This CDR3 contains 13 residues. CDR3 loop: CASSIADIYEQYF. Written as DNA, the CDR3 is TGTGCCAGCAGCATCGCTGACATCTACGAGCAGTACTTC.

This clonotype has at least ten counts. The chain recombines TRBV18 with TRBJ1-1; no definite D call. Trimming cost V 3 bases and J 4 bases, with 6 bases left between them. The length of the CDR3 is 12 residues. Germline V gene data show CDR1 as KGHSH and CDR2 as LQKENI. In DNA, the CDR3 is TGTGCCAGCTCACCCGGATCCACTGAAGCTTTCTTT. Its protein product is CASSPGSTEAFF. Based on the CDR3 plus reference TRBV18 and TRBJ1-1, the full variable domain is NAGVMQNPRHLVRRRGQEARLRCSPMKGHSHVYWYRQLPEEGLKFMVYLQKENIIDESGMPKERFSAEFPKEGPSILRIQQVVRGDSAAYFCASSPGSTEAFFGQGTRLTVV.

Only a few counts were recorded for this clonotype. CDR3 residues: CDNYVGLAGFREQFF. For the CDR3, the DNA is TGCGATAATTACGTCGGACTAGCGGGATTTAGAGAGCAGTTCTTC. This chain links TRBV20-1 with TRBJ2-1; 12 bases are a match to TRBD2. Germline CDR1 DFQATT, CDR2 SNEGSKA (reference sequence). CDR3 length equals 15 residues.

Ten or more counts support this clonotype. The chain has TRBV6-1 and TRBJ1-1; 7 nucleotides align to TRBD1. Germline V gene sequence: CDR1 MNHNS, CDR2 SASEGT. Trimming took 5 bases from V and 1 from J; bases not matched to a gene: 4. The CDR3 spans 14 residues. The CDR3 is CASSTGVENTEAFF. CDR3 nucleotide sequence: TGTGCCAGCAGTACAGGGGTGGAGAACACTGAAGCTTTCTTT.

This clonotype was detected only a few times. The gene calls are TRBV24-1 and TRBJ2-1; 8 nucleotides line up with TRBD1. Trimming at V came to 5 bases and at J to 2 bases, leaving 4 bases not matched to a gene. Germline V gene sequence: CDR1 KGHDR, CDR2 SFDVKD. The CDR3 consists of 15 residues. This CDR3 is CATSGPGGPYNEQFF. The DNA for the CDR3 is TGTGCCACCAGTGGCCCAGGGGGCCCCTACAATGAGCAGTTCTTC.

This clonotype showed up just a few times. V is TRBV7-9 and J is TRBJ2-1; possibly TRBD1 for D (6 bases). The CDR3 extends over 15 amino acids. Germline V CDR1 and CDR2: SEHNR, FQNEAQ (reference sequence). The germline V and J ends were trimmed by 6 bases and 3 bases, with 15 bases remaining between them. The DNA for the CDR3 is TGTGCCAGCAGTTCTCTAGGGGGTCTCTACAATGAGCAGTTCTTC. Translating it yields CASSSLGGLYNEQFF.

This clonotype was recorded a few times. The V gene is TRBV10-3, the J gene TRBJ1-1; tentatively, D is TRBD1 (6 bases). The CDR3 runs to 16 residues. The germline CDR1 and CDR2 sequences are ENHRY and SYGVKD. Trimming left V 5 bases short and J 4 bases short, with 20 bases between. Here the CDR3 DNA reads TGTGCCATCAGTAGGGGGGGTTTGGGGCGCGGCACTGAAGCTTTCTTT. Translating gives CAISRGGLGRGTEAFF.